This entry lists 15 T cell receptor beta chains sequenced from one sample in a study of CD8+ T cells in alopecia areata. cDNA prepared by RNA extraction and subsequent reverse transcription served as the template for sequencing. TCRdb's table, derived via immunoSEQ multiplex PCR, lists solely in-frame clones and lacks some. Of about 110,000 clones in the sample, around 59% were seen once. The source material was CD8+ T cells sorted from blood. The receptors stem from a human donor in good health.

V gene TRBV27 combines with J gene TRBJ2-7; 7 positions match TRBD2. From germline, CDR1 is MNHEY and CDR2 SMNVEV (reference sequence). The CDR3 totals 14 residues. The V and J ends lost 3 bases and 0 bases, in that order; junction bases with no gene match: 2. As DNA, the CDR3 is TGTGCCAGCAGTTTGGGGACTAACTCCTACGAGCAGTACTTC. Amino acids: CASSLGTNSYEQYF.

The chain joins TRBV20-1 to TRBJ2-7; D might be TRBD2 (6 bases). From germline, CDR1 is DFQATT and CDR2 SNEGSKA (reference sequence). The ends were cut back, 6 bases at V and 4 bases at J, with 10 bases in the middle. The CDR3 contains 11 residues. The CDR3 loop is CSARLEYEQYF. The CDR3 nucleotides are TGCAGTGCCAGACTAGAGTACGAGCAGTACTTC.

The V gene is TRBV23-1, the J gene TRBJ2-7; 10 bases map to TRBD1. TRBV23-1 is recorded as an ORF, its role being uncertain. Trimming took 2 bases from V and 3 from J; bases not matched to a gene: 7. This CDR3 is 16 amino acids long. Written as DNA, the CDR3 is TGCGCCAGCAGTCAAGGGTACCGGGACAGGGGCTACGAGCAGTACTTC. It specifies CASSQGYRDRGYEQYF.

V and J are TRBV19 and TRBJ2-5, with a possible D match to TRBD2 (7 bases). The CDR3 loop spans 15 amino acids. The V end was cut by 3 bases, the J end by 5 bases, with 16 bases between. Germline CDR1 and CDR2: LNHDA and SQIVND (reference sequence). The CDR3 region is CASSISSGTLETQYF. The CDR3 DNA reads as TGTGCCAGTAGTATTAGCAGCGGGACATTGGAGACCCAGTACTTC.

This chain connects TRBV11-2 to TRBJ2-6; no definite D call. Trimming cost V 1 base and J 0 bases, with 16 bases left between them. The CDR3 covers 19 residues. Germline CDR1 reads SGHAT; CDR2 reads FQNNGV. CDR3 sequence reads: CASSLATIPRLSGANVLTF. For the CDR3, the DNA is TGTGCCAGCAGCTTAGCCACCATACCAAGGCTCTCTGGGGCCAACGTCCTGACTTTC.

The V and J genes are TRBV6-5 and TRBJ2-7; 9 nucleotides align to TRBD2. Germline loops: CDR1 MNHEY, CDR2 SVGAGI. CDR3 length: 15 residues. Germline trimming cut 5 bases from V and 5 bases from J; bases unmatched to any gene: 10. This CDR3 reads CASSATGTSPHEQYF. CDR3 nucleotide sequence: TGTGCCAGCAGTGCCACCGGGACTAGCCCCCACGAGCAGTACTTC.

The chain employs TRBV7-9 and TRBJ2-3; 8 nucleotides match TRBD1. In germline, CDR1 is SEHNR, CDR2 FQNEAQ (reference sequence). V lost 3 bases, J lost 0 bases, and 11 bases stayed unmatched. The CDR3 covers 18 residues. CDR3 nucleotide sequence: TGTGCCAGCAGCTTTCTGTATATGGGACAGGCGAGCACAGATACGCAGTATTTT. Translated, it gives CASSFLYMGQASTDTQYF. The full variable domain, with the rest looked up from reference TRBV7-9 and TRBJ2-3, is DTGVSQNPRHKITKRGQNVTFRCDPISEHNRLYWYRQTLGQGPEFLTYFQNEAQLEKSRLLSDRFSAERPKGSFSTLEIQRTEQGDSAMYLCASSFLYMGQASTDTQYFGPGTRLTVL.

The chain combines TRBV15 with TRBJ2-7; D is unresolved. This CDR3 has 15 amino acids. The germline V gene encodes CDR1 LNHNV and CDR2 YYDKDF (reference sequence). With 0 bases removed from V and 0 bases from J, the gap between germline ends came to 9 bases. CDR3: CATSRETGSSYEQYF. In DNA form, the CDR3 reads TGTGCCACCAGCAGAGAGACGGGTAGCTCCTACGAGCAGTACTTC.

The table lists this clone with a count of one. The chain is built from TRBV9 and TRBJ1-5; 10 bases line up with TRBD1. Per the germline V gene, CDR1 is SGDLS and CDR2 is YYNGEE. With 3 bases clipped from V and 3 bases from J, the junction kept 3 bases outside the gene matches. The CDR3 contains 15 residues. CDR3 sequence reads: CASSAGQGINQPQHF. The CDR3, as DNA: TGTGCCAGCAGCGCGGGACAGGGGATCAATCAGCCCCAGCATTTT.

The J gene is TRBJ2-1, the V gene TRBV23-1; D gene ambiguous. TRBV23-1 is annotated as an ORF whose role is uncertain. CDR3 length: 18 amino acids. V was pared by 3 bases and J by 2 bases, with 20 bases between. The CDR3 protein is CASSHYRRFPRTYNEQFF. The CDR3, as DNA: TGCGCCAGCAGTCACTACAGACGGTTTCCTAGAACCTACAATGAGCAGTTCTTC.

The J gene is TRBJ1-6, the V gene TRBV4-3; no clear D gene. Germline V gene sequence: CDR1 LGHNA, CDR2 YSLEER. This CDR3 region has 17 residues. The V gene lost 0 bases and the J gene lost 9 bases, with 18 bases spanning the gap. The CDR3 region has the DNA TGCGCCAGCAGCCAAGATCGGGCTGACACTGGGATTTCACCCCTCCACTTT. Amino acids: CASSQDRADTGISPLHF.

V usage is TRBV9 and J usage is TRBJ2-7; D could derive from TRBD1 or TRBD2 (5 bases each). The CDR3 length is 12 residues. Trimming shortened V by 3 bases and J by 5 bases, and 9 bases separated the two germline ends. Germline V CDR1 and CDR2: SGDLS, YYNGEE. CDR3 sequence reads: CASSDPGHEQYF. CDR3 nucleotides: TGTGCCAGCAGCGACCCGGGGCACGAGCAGTACTTC.

V usage is TRBV5-6 and J usage is TRBJ2-5; D unclear. The J call is doubtful: the DNA matches TRBJ2-7 better. CDR1 SGHDT and CDR2 YYEEEE come from the germline V gene. The CDR3 runs to 13 residues. CDR3 sequence reads: CASSVGPGYEQYF. CDR3 nucleotides: TGTGCCAGCAGCGTTGGGCCAGGCTACGAGCAGTACTTC.

This chain joins TRBV5-1 and TRBJ2-5, with 12 positions matching TRBD2. The CDR3 is made up of 14 amino acids. The V and J ends lost 9 bases and 7 bases, in that order; junction bases with no gene match: 10. Germline values: CDR1 SGHRS, CDR2 YFSETQ. CDR3 region: CATRLAGDRGTQYF. The CDR3 region has the DNA TGCGCCACCAGACTAGCGGGGGACCGCGGGACCCAGTACTTC.

This clone was detected once. V and J are TRBV23-1 and TRBJ1-2; the D gene is possibly TRBD1 (6 bases). TRBV23-1 is marked as an open reading frame, function uncertain. The V and J ends lost 0 bases and 8 bases respectively, with 16 bases between them. CDR3 length equals 15 residues. The DNA of the CDR3 is TGCGCCAGCAGTCAATCGAGGGCCAGGGGAAGAGGCTACACCTTC. Its translation is CASSQSRARGRGYTF.